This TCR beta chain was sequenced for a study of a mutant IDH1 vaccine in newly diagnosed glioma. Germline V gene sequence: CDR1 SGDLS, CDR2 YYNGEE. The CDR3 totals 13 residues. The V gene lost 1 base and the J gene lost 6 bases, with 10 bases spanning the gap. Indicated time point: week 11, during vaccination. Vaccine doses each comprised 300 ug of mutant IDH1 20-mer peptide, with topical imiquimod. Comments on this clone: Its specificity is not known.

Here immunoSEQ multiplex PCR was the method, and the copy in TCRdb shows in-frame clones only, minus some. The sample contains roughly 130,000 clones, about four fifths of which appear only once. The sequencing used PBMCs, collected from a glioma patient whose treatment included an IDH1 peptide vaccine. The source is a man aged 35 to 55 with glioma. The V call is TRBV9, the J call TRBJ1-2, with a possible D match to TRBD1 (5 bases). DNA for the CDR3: TGTGCCAGCAGCGTAAGTGTAGGGGATGGCTACACCTTC. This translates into CASSVSVGDGYTF.